Below are 32 T cell receptor beta chains sequenced from a single sample in a study of T cell responses to AZD1222 COVID-19 vaccine. The method was immunoSEQ multiplex PCR; TCRdb's version includes in-frame clones alone and lacks a portion of them. This sample has fewer than 120,000 clones; roughly 92% occur once, and the top ten carry more than 2%. The material sequenced was peripheral blood, taken 28 days after the second AZD1222 dose. All receptors come from an adult who received the AZD1222 COVID-19 vaccine.

The rearrangement joins TRBV5-4 to TRBJ1-1; no definite D call. This CDR3 region has 13 residues. Trimming pared 5 bases from V and 6 bases from J, leaving 14 bases between. The germline CDR1 and CDR2 sequences are SGHNT and YYREEE (reference sequence). CDR3 protein: CASSYDQESEAFF. CDR3 nucleotides: TGTGCCAGCAGTTACGATCAGGAGTCTGAAGCTTTCTTT.

V is TRBV6-4 and J is TRBJ2-2; D not resolved. Germline-derived CDR1 and CDR2 are MRHNA and SNTAGT. V lost 4 bases, J lost 1 base, and 7 bases lay in between. The CDR3 totals 14 residues. CDR3 loop: CASSAQQNTGELFF. DNA for the CDR3: TGTGCCAGCAGTGCTCAGCAGAACACCGGGGAGCTGTTTTTT.

The rearrangement uses TRBV7-3 and TRBJ2-1; 10 bases line up with TRBD2. Unmatched junction bases numbered 10, after V lost 8 bases and J lost 3 bases. There are 16 residues in the CDR3. Germline V gene lookup returns CDR1 SGHTA and CDR2 FQGTGA. The CDR3, as DNA: TGTGCCAGCTCGACAGGATTAGCGGGGGGCTACAATGAGCAGTTCTTC. Translating gives CASSTGLAGGYNEQFF.

The chain links TRBV5-1 to TRBJ1-2; D gene ambiguous. Germline V lookup: CDR1 SGHRS, CDR2 YFSETQ. Between the trimmed V and J ends, which lost 2 bases and 4 bases, there was a span of 12 bases. The CDR3 length is 14 residues. In DNA, the CDR3 is TGCGCCAGCAGCTTTCAAACAGATTCCTATGGCTACACCTTC. Encoded protein: CASSFQTDSYGYTF.

The V and J genes are TRBV6-5 and TRBJ1-1; D is ambiguous. The CDR3 extends over 14 amino acids. Germline loops: CDR1 MNHEY, CDR2 SVGAGI. Trimming left V 2 bases short and J 0 bases short, with 7 bases between. CDR3 coding DNA: TGTGCCAGCAGTTACGGGCAGCTGAACACTGAAGCTTTCTTT. It translates to CASSYGQLNTEAFF.

V usage is TRBV27 and J usage is TRBJ1-2, with 7 positions matching TRBD1. J lost 4 bases, V lost 2 bases, and 10 bases had no gene match. Looked up from germline, CDR1 is MNHEY and CDR2 is SMNVEV (reference sequence). The CDR3 runs to 16 residues. This CDR3 is CASSLLRTGDFYGYTF. The CDR3 DNA follows: TGTGCCAGCAGTTTACTCCGGACAGGCGACTTCTATGGCTACACCTTC.

V and J are TRBV27 and TRBJ1-4, with TRBD1 matching 11 bases. CDR1 and CDR2 from the germline V gene are MNHEY and SMNVEV (reference sequence). The CDR3 runs to 15 residues. V lost 6 bases and J lost 8; bases outside the gene matches: 8. CDR3 residues: CASSPDRGRWEKLFF. DNA of the CDR3: TGTGCCAGCAGCCCGGACAGGGGGCGATGGGAAAAACTGTTTTTT.

The genes are TRBV18 and TRBJ1-4; D remains ambiguous. Per germline, CDR1 KGHSH and CDR2 LQKENI. With 3 bases removed from V and 0 bases from J, the gap between germline ends came to 11 bases. The CDR3 spans 16 residues. CDR3 DNA sequence: TGTGCCAGCTCACCCCGGGTACTGTCAACTAATGAAAAACTGTTTTTT. Translation gives CASSPRVLSTNEKLFF.

This clone was counted once. V and J are TRBV27 and TRBJ2-3; the match to TRBD2 covers 8 bases. V dropped 5 bases and J dropped 8; count of bases not matched to a gene: 6. The CDR3 runs to 13 residues. Germline V gene sequence: CDR1 MNHEY, CDR2 SMNVEV (reference sequence). Here the CDR3 DNA reads TGTGCCAGCAGTACCGGCGGGAGGAGTACGCAGTATTTT. Amino acid sequence: CASSTGGRSTQYF.

This chain links TRBV5-1 with TRBJ1-2; D gene unclear. The V end lost 0 bases, the J end lost 4 bases, and 10 bases lay between the germline ends. CDR3 size: 14 residues. Germline CDR1 is SGHRS and CDR2 is YFSETQ. The CDR3 DNA reads TGCGCCAGCAGCTTGGATGTGGCCATCTATGGCTACACCTTC. Translated, it gives CASSLDVAIYGYTF.

This chain joins TRBV5-1 and TRBJ2-5; D gene ambiguous. This CDR3 has 12 amino acids. Germline CDR1 is SGHRS and CDR2 is YFSETQ. V lost 0 bases to trimming and J lost 8 bases, with 8 bases between them. For the CDR3, the DNA is TGCGCCAGCAGCTTGGGGCAGGCCACCCAGTACTTC. Its translation is CASSLGQATQYF.

The chain has TRBV12-3 or TRBV12-4 and TRBJ2-3; D is perhaps TRBD1 (7 bases). This CDR3 is 11 amino acids long. Trimming pared 5 bases from V and 10 bases from J, leaving 10 bases between. The CDR3 sequence is CASSIRGAQYF. The CDR3 bases are TGTGCCAGCAGTATCAGGGGGGCGCAGTATTTT.

The V call is TRBV7-2, the J call TRBJ1-6; possibly TRBD1 for D (6 bases). The CDR3 covers 15 residues. Trimming cost V 5 bases and J 8 bases, with 16 bases left between them. Germline assignment: CDR1 SGHTA and CDR2 FQGNSA. CDR3: CASSQPYGTHSPLHF. In DNA, the CDR3 is TGTGCCAGCAGCCAACCATACGGGACACATTCACCCCTCCACTTT.

V is TRBV12-3 or TRBV12-4 and J is TRBJ1-2; no firm D call. V was trimmed by 1 base and J by 8 bases, leaving 5 bases between them. CDR3 size: 11 residues. CDR3 in amino acids: CASSLVDGYTF. CDR3 nucleotide sequence: TGTGCCAGCAGTTTAGTCGACGGCTACACCTTC.

This chain uses TRBV4-1 with TRBJ2-5; 7 bases line up with TRBD2. This CDR3 is built from 16 residues. Germline V gene sequence: CDR1 MGHRA, CDR2 YSYEKL. V was clipped by 1 base and J by 5 bases; unmatched bases: 10. The CDR3 nucleotides read TGCGCCAGCAGCCAAGTAGGCCGGGGGGATCGGGAGACCCAGTACTTC. Its protein is CASSQVGRGDRETQYF.

The chain recombines TRBV3-1 (or the pseudogene TRBV3-2) with TRBJ1-3; the D is unclear. Germline loops: CDR1 LGHDT, CDR2 YNNKEL (reference sequence). The CDR3 is 15 amino acids. Trimming took 7 bases from V and 0 from J, leaving 13 bases between them. The CDR3 is CASTSRGSSGNTIYF. The CDR3 DNA reads as TGTGCCAGCACCAGCCGCGGCAGCTCTGGAAACACCATATATTTT.

This chain uses TRBV6-5 with TRBJ1-2; D gene ambiguous. V dropped 9 bases and J dropped 2 bases, with 16 bases sitting between them. Germline CDR1 reads MNHEY; CDR2 reads SVGAGI. CDR3 length: 14 residues. The CDR3, as DNA: TGTGCCAGTAAACGAAGCAGGATAAACTATGGCTACACCTTC. Amino acids: CASKRSRINYGYTF.

This sequence joins TRBV21-1 and TRBJ1-1. TRBV21-1 represents a pseudogene. CDR3 length: 18 amino acids. CDR3 nucleotides: TGTGCCAGCAGCCAAAGAATCGGGGAGGGGGTGTCTAGCACTGAAGCTTTCTTT. As protein: CASSQRIGEGVSSTEAFF.

The J gene is TRBJ1-4, the V gene TRBV6-5; D is possibly TRBD1 (6 bases). The V gene lost 6 bases and the J gene lost 4 bases, with 15 bases spanning the gap. The CDR3 has 15 amino acids. Germline CDR1 and CDR2: MNHEY and SVGAGI. CDR3 sequence (DNA): TGTGCCAGCAGGGACGGAGGGGGGATTAATGAAAAACTGTTTTTT. Its protein product is CASRDGGGINEKLFF.

This sequence joins TRBV24-1 and TRBJ2-7; 9 positions agree with TRBD1. This CDR3 spans 15 amino acids. J gave up 0 bases and V 4 bases, and 3 bases lay outside the gene matches. The germline V gene encodes CDR1 KGHDR and CDR2 SFDVKD. This CDR3 reads CATSDPGQGSYEQYF. As DNA, the CDR3 is TGTGCCACCAGTGACCCGGGACAGGGCTCCTACGAGCAGTACTTC.

In this sample, this clone turned up once. The V and J genes are TRBV28 and TRBJ2-1; 7 bases fit TRBD1. Germline-derived CDR1 and CDR2 are MDHEN and SYDVKM. The CDR3 is made up of 16 amino acids. V shed 4 bases and J 0 bases; nucleotides not matched to a gene: 6. CDR3: CASSSPGTVSYNEQFF. The CDR3 DNA sequence: TGTGCCAGCAGTTCCCCAGGGACAGTCTCCTACAATGAGCAGTTCTTC.

V is TRBV4-1 and J is TRBJ1-1; no clear D. The CDR3 totals 12 residues. Germline CDR1 reads MGHRA; CDR2 reads YSYEKL. The V and J ends lost 1 base and 11 bases respectively, with 11 bases between them. The CDR3 loop reads CASSQVSERAFF. Written as DNA, the CDR3 is TGCGCCAGCAGCCAAGTCTCGGAGCGGGCTTTCTTT.

The chain joins TRBV14 to TRBJ1-2; unclear D gene. The CDR3 consists of 15 residues. Trimming cost V 4 bases and J 4 bases, with 16 bases left between them. Germline V lookup: CDR1 SGHDN, CDR2 FVKESK. DNA of the CDR3: TGTGCCAGCAGCCCCACGACCAACTTGGGCTATGGCTACACCTTC. Amino acids: CASSPTTNLGYGYTF.

This chain joins TRBV27 and TRBJ2-5, with unresolved D. V was cut by 3 bases and J by 5 bases, with 10 bases left in between. CDR3 length: 13 amino acids. Germline V CDR1 and CDR2: MNHEY, SMNVEV (reference sequence). Here the CDR3 DNA reads TGTGCCAGCAGTTTCGCCCCCGAGGAGACCCAGTACTTC. Translating it yields CASSFAPEETQYF.

The gene calls are TRBV9 and TRBJ1-4; possible D gene TRBD1, 6 bases. This CDR3 is 14 amino acids long. The V and J ends lost 3 bases and 3 bases respectively, with 9 bases between them. Germline assignment: CDR1 SGDLS and CDR2 YYNGEE. The CDR3 loop reads CASSEGVSNEKLFF. DNA of the CDR3: TGTGCCAGCAGCGAGGGGGTATCTAATGAAAAACTGTTTTTT.

The chain joins TRBV6-5 to TRBJ2-7; 9 positions match TRBD1. J was trimmed by 7 bases and V by 8 bases; bases with no gene match: 15. CDR1 is MNHEY and CDR2 is SVGAGI in the germline V gene. This CDR3 contains 15 residues. CDR3 coding DNA: TGTGCCAGCGCGGGACAGGGATTAAATCGGTTGGAGCAGTACTTC. Translation: CASAGQGLNRLEQYF.

The V call is TRBV4-2, the J call TRBJ2-5; 10 nucleotides agree with TRBD2. J gave up 4 bases and V 1 base, and 12 bases lay outside the gene matches. This CDR3 has 18 residues. CDR1 and CDR2 (germline): LGHNA, YNFKEQ. The CDR3 sequence: CASSQVGAGGIPRETQYF. The CDR3 DNA follows: TGTGCCAGCAGCCAAGTAGGAGCGGGGGGGATCCCCCGAGAGACCCAGTACTTC.

V usage is TRBV5-1 and J usage is TRBJ1-1, with D uncertain. CDR3 length: 13 residues. V was trimmed by 2 bases and J by 1 base, leaving 6 bases between them. Germline CDR1 is SGHRS and CDR2 is YFSETQ. The CDR3 DNA reads TGCGCCAGCAGCTTATTAGGGAACACTGAAGCTTTCTTT. It translates to CASSLLGNTEAFF.

This chain links TRBV2 with TRBJ1-6, with TRBD1 matching over 9 bases. The ends lost 4 bases at V and 7 bases at J; junction bases unmatched: 5. This CDR3 is built from 15 residues. Germline CDR1 is SNHLY and CDR2 is FYNNEI. The CDR3 coding sequence is TGTGCCAGCAGTGCCGACAGGGGGAGAAATTCACCCCTCCACTTT. Amino acid sequence: CASSADRGRNSPLHF.

The chain recombines TRBV29-1 with TRBJ2-7; possibly TRBD2 for D (6 bases). Germline CDR1 is SQVTM and CDR2 is ANQGSEA. This CDR3 comprises 14 residues. Trimming took off 2 bases at V and 0 bases at J, with 11 bases between the two ends. The CDR3 protein is CSVERGTGSYEQYF. The CDR3 DNA is TGCAGCGTTGAACGGGGGACTGGCTCCTACGAGCAGTACTTC.

This chain connects TRBV10-2 to TRBJ1-2; TRBD1 matches 7 bases. The V segment lost 4 bases and the J segment 4 bases; nucleotides outside the gene matches: 12. From germline, CDR1 is WSHSY and CDR2 SAAADI. CDR3 length: 16 amino acids. CDR3 protein: CASSGTPRQGSYGYTF. DNA of the CDR3: TGCGCCAGCAGTGGGACCCCAAGACAGGGCTCCTATGGCTACACCTTC.

The chain couples TRBV18 to TRBJ2-1; 10 bases match TRBD1. The CDR3 length is 15 residues. In germline, CDR1 is KGHSH, CDR2 LQKENI. Unmatched junction bases numbered 2, after V lost 1 base and J lost 5 bases. DNA of the CDR3: TGTGCCAGCTCACCACGGGGGACAGGGGACAATGAGCAGTTCTTC. Translated: CASSPRGTGDNEQFF.